This entry lists 23 T cell receptor beta chains sequenced from one sample in a study of blood T cell repertoires in COVID-19 (dated by TCRdb to about 2020). Library creation used the immunoSEQ multiplex PCR assay. The table was pulled from immuneACCESS by TCRdb, which kept in-frame rearrangements only. Such tables lose some clones; where checked, under half of the loss comes from unresolved V genes, and the rest has no known cause. This sample holds 55,000 to 90,000 clones; around 89% were observed only once. 1.3% to 1.5% of the sample is held by the ten biggest clonotypes. The specimen was peripheral blood. All receptors come from a human donor in a cohort sampled during active COVID-19.

The table lists this clone with a count of one. V and J are TRBV11-2 and TRBJ1-6; D is possibly TRBD1 (6 bases). This CDR3 contains 14 residues. V lost 2 bases, J lost 7 bases, and 9 bases lay in between. Germline V gives CDR1 SGHAT, CDR2 FQNNGV. The DNA for the CDR3 is TGTGCCAGCAGCTTAAGGACAGAGAATTCACCCCTCCACTTT. The encoded protein is CASSLRTENSPLHF.

The gene calls are TRBV5-1 and TRBJ2-5; TRBD2 is a possible D gene (6 bases). The V gene's germline CDR1 is SGHRS and CDR2 YFSETQ. The V gene lost 4 bases and the J gene lost 1 base, with 17 bases spanning the gap. This CDR3 spans 16 amino acids. The CDR3 DNA reads as TGCGCCAGCAGCCGCGGGATTGAGGGGACCCAAGAGACCCAGTACTTC. The encoded protein is CASSRGIEGTQETQYF.

The chain couples TRBV10-1 to TRBJ2-2, with 8 positions matching TRBD2. Losses at the gene ends were 1 base for V and 1 base for J; bases not matched to a gene: 2. Per germline, CDR1 WNHNN and CDR2 SYGVQD (reference sequence). The CDR3 length is 16 residues. This CDR3 reads CASSEFLAGNTGELFF. The CDR3 DNA is TGCGCCAGCAGTGAGTTTCTAGCGGGGAACACCGGGGAGCTGTTTTTT.

This clone is judged medium-sized. The V and J genes are TRBV5-4 and TRBJ1-2; D possibly corresponds to TRBD1 (5 bases). CDR1 and CDR2 from the germline V gene are SGHNT and YYREEE (reference sequence). The CDR3 extends over 16 amino acids. Trimming took 0 bases from V and 5 from J, leaving 17 bases between them. CDR3 sequence reads: CASSLAVGLRAYGYTF. CDR3 DNA sequence: TGTGCCAGCAGCTTGGCGGTGGGGCTAAGGGCTTATGGCTACACCTTC.

V gene TRBV7-9 combines with J gene TRBJ2-3; 9 bases are shared with TRBD2. Trimming cost V 1 base and J 5 bases; bases outside gene matches: 7. The CDR3 runs 16 residues. Per the germline V gene, CDR1 is SEHNR and CDR2 is FQNEAQ (reference sequence). The chain's CDR3 is CASSLGASGELDTQYF. CDR3 sequence (DNA): TGTGCCAGCAGCTTAGGTGCTAGCGGGGAATTAGATACGCAGTATTTT.

The rearrangement links TRBV11-2 to TRBJ2-2; possible D gene TRBD1, 6 bases. Germline V lookup: CDR1 SGHAT, CDR2 FQNNGV. This CDR3 has 15 amino acids. Trimming shortened V by 5 bases and J by 1 base, and 11 bases separated the two germline ends. CDR3 loop: CASSPWTVNTGELFF. The CDR3 coding sequence is TGTGCCAGCAGCCCATGGACAGTGAACACCGGGGAGCTGTTTTTT.

The V gene is TRBV29-1, the J gene TRBJ1-5, with a tentative D call TRBD1 (6 bases). The germline V gene encodes CDR1 SQVTM and CDR2 ANQGSEA. The CDR3 totals 12 residues. Trimming took 5 bases from V and 6 from J, leaving 11 bases between them. CDR3 in amino acids: CSVLQGGQPQHF. As DNA, the CDR3 is TGCAGCGTTCTACAGGGCGGTCAGCCCCAGCATTTT.

The chain carries TRBV10-1 and TRBJ2-7; no clear D. This CDR3 has 10 amino acids. CDR1 and CDR2 from the germline V gene are WNHNN and SYGVQD (reference sequence). Trimming cost V 8 bases and J 6 bases, with 8 bases left between them. CDR3 amino acids: CASCTGEQYV. As DNA, the CDR3 is TGCGCCAGCTGTACGGGCGAGCAGTACGTC.

The V and J genes are TRBV4-1 and TRBJ1-4; maybe TRBD1 (5 bases). Trimming pared 3 bases from V and 7 bases from J, leaving 21 bases between. Germline CDR1 and CDR2: MGHRA and YSYEKL. CDR3 size: 17 residues. The CDR3 region is CASSQGQGNTGIEKLFF. The CDR3 nucleotides are TGCGCCAGCAGCCAGGGGCAGGGTAACACTGGGATTGAAAAACTGTTTTTT.

The gene calls are TRBV5-5 and TRBJ1-1; no clear D. V gave up 1 base and J gave up 0 bases, with 7 bases separating them. The germline gives CDR1 SGHKS, CDR2 YYEKEE (reference sequence). CDR3 length: 14 amino acids. As DNA, the CDR3 is TGTGCCAGCAGCTTGCGCCAGATGAACACTGAAGCTTTCTTT. Translation gives CASSLRQMNTEAFF.

The rearrangement joins TRBV7-2 to TRBJ2-1, with D maybe TRBD2 (6 bases). With 2 bases removed from V and 6 bases from J, the gap between germline ends came to 17 bases. This CDR3 has 16 residues. Germline V gene sequence: CDR1 SGHTA, CDR2 FQGNSA. The CDR3, as DNA: TGTGCCAGCAGCTTAACGGGACTTCCCTGGTTCAATGAGCAGTTCTTC. Translated, it gives CASSLTGLPWFNEQFF.

The chain has TRBV5-8 and TRBJ1-1, with TRBD1 matching 7 bases. This CDR3 comprises 16 residues. In germline, CDR1 is SGHTS, CDR2 YDEGEE. Losses at the gene ends were 4 bases for V and 2 bases for J; bases not matched to a gene: 11. The CDR3 protein is CASSDPTQGGNTEAFF. The CDR3 DNA reads TGTGCCAGCAGCGATCCGACCCAGGGGGGAAACACTGAAGCTTTCTTT.

This chain connects TRBV5-1 to TRBJ1-3, with D perhaps matching TRBD1 (5 bases). The V end lost 4 bases, the J end lost 0 bases, and 11 bases lay between the germline ends. CDR1 is SGHRS and CDR2 is YFSETQ in the germline V gene. The CDR3 has 15 amino acids. CDR3 sequence (DNA): TGCGCCAGCAGCGGGGGACTCTCCTCTGGAAACACCATATATTTT. Protein product: CASSGGLSSGNTIYF.

The sample holds one count of this clone. The rearrangement joins TRBV7-9 to TRBJ2-1; TRBD2 might be the D (6 bases). V gave up 8 bases and J gave up 6 bases, with 8 bases separating them. Per the germline V gene, CDR1 is SEHNR and CDR2 is FQNEAQ (reference sequence). The CDR3 runs 11 residues. The CDR3 DNA follows: TGTGCCAGCGGGGGGTTCAATGAGCAGTTCTTC. Translating it yields CASGGFNEQFF.

The genes are TRBV7-9 and TRBJ2-7, with D perhaps TRBD2 (6 bases). The CDR3 is made up of 13 amino acids. Germline CDR1 and CDR2: SEHNR and FQNEAQ (reference sequence). V was shortened by 0 bases and J by 6 bases, with 9 bases between the two germline ends. The CDR3 sequence is CASSLAGGGEQYV. The CDR3 DNA follows: TGTGCCAGCAGCTTAGCGGGAGGAGGCGAGCAGTACGTC.

The chain employs TRBV5-1 and TRBJ2-2; 9 nucleotides agree with TRBD1. The CDR3 has 15 amino acids. Trimming cost V 0 bases and J 3 bases; bases outside gene matches: 0. Germline values: CDR1 SGHRS, CDR2 YFSETQ. The CDR3 DNA sequence: TGCGCCAGCAGCTTGGGACAGGGGGACACCGGGGAGCTGTTTTTT. Its protein is CASSLGQGDTGELFF.

This chain joins TRBV7-9 and TRBJ2-1, with TRBD2 matching over 11 bases. Per the germline V gene, CDR1 is SEHNR and CDR2 is FQNEAQ (reference sequence). This CDR3 has 17 residues. Unmatched junction bases numbered 8, after V lost 1 base and J lost 6 bases. The CDR3 DNA reads as TGTGCCAGCAGCTTAGTGATGACTAGCGGGATCAGCAATGAGCAGTTCTTC. Protein sequence: CASSLVMTSGISNEQFF.

The chain employs TRBV18 and TRBJ2-1; 10 bases are shared with TRBD1. CDR3 size: 15 residues. The germline V gene encodes CDR1 KGHSH and CDR2 LQKENI. V trimming: 3 bases; J trimming: 3 bases; junction bases outside the gene matches: 2. Written as DNA, the CDR3 is TGTGCCAGCTCACCCGGGACAGGGGACTACAATGAGCAGTTCTTC. Residues: CASSPGTGDYNEQFF.

The chain uses TRBV7-2 and TRBJ2-1; D is unresolved. The CDR3 covers 15 residues. The ends were cut back, 7 bases at V and 1 base at J, with 14 bases in the middle. Germline CDR1 and CDR2: SGHTA and FQGNSA. The CDR3 sequence is CASIPSLPSYNEQFF. As DNA, the CDR3 is TGTGCCAGCATCCCAAGTCTACCGTCCTACAATGAGCAGTTCTTC.

J is TRBJ2-5 and V is TRBV7-9; TRBD2 aligns across 13 bases. This CDR3 comprises 16 residues. V shed 5 bases and J 8 bases; nucleotides not matched to a gene: 11. CDR1 is SEHNR and CDR2 is FQNEAQ in the germline V gene (reference sequence). The CDR3 spells CASSHPRTSGSSTQYF. The DNA of the CDR3 is TGTGCCAGCAGCCACCCCAGGACTAGCGGGAGCTCTACCCAGTACTTC.

In its sample, this clone was seen a few times. The chain employs TRBV28 and TRBJ2-1; 10 bases line up with TRBD2. The V gene end was trimmed by 5 bases and the J gene end by 11 bases; junction bases not matched to a gene: 12. The CDR3 is 15 residues long. The V gene's germline CDR1 is MDHEN and CDR2 SYDVKM. DNA of the CDR3: TGTGCCAGCAGTACTGAGGGGCTAGCGGGAGAGCAGCAGTTCTTC. Translated, it gives CASSTEGLAGEQQFF.

J is TRBJ2-3 and V is TRBV11-2, with TRBD2 matching 11 bases. The CDR3 extends over 18 amino acids. Germline V lookup: CDR1 SGHAT, CDR2 FQNNGV. V was clipped by 5 bases and J by 0 bases; unmatched bases: 10. CDR3 residues: CASSEIAGGSPSTDTQYF. The CDR3 nucleotides read TGTGCCAGCAGCGAAATAGCGGGAGGGAGCCCTAGCACAGATACGCAGTATTTT.

This clone has just one count. This chain joins TRBV10-3 and TRBJ2-1; TRBD1 agrees at 9 bases. The CDR3 has 14 residues. Trimming cost V 4 bases and J 7 bases; bases outside gene matches: 5. The germline CDR1 and CDR2 sequences are ENHRY and SYGVKD. CDR3 sequence (DNA): TGTGCCATCAGTGGAGGGACAGGGAGGAATGAGCAGTTCTTC. This translates into CAISGGTGRNEQFF.